This T cell receptor beta chain originates from a study of relationships among human T cell subsets (dated by TCRdb to about 2010). In the study overall: Eight distinct blood T cell populations were sequenced: pan T, CD8 cytotoxic, regulatory, Th1, Th2, naive plus transitional, activated and memory cells.

About this clonotype itself: Its specific antigen is unknown. No base qualities exist here, and no much larger clone lies one base off it.

Broad study findings and their caveats: T cell counts went unrecorded for two pan T samples, which were processed alongside pan B cells. Over 60% of CD8+ cytotoxic sequences were found to belong to clones with over 100 reads, whereas few such clones were observed in the regulatory and Th2 subsets. A CD4+CD8+ double-positive population could not be ruled out by the bead-based sorting. Substantial CDR3 sharing among Th1, Th2 and regulatory T cells was interpreted as suggesting stochastic cell fate choices. Across the seven subsets, no statistically significant differences turned up in V, D and J usage, CDR3 length, or N-nucleotide additions.

To isolate the T cell subsets, Miltenyi superparamagnetic beads coated with subset-specific monoclonal antibodies were used. Every T cell population came from peripheral blood. Ficoll separation of whole blood yielded mononuclear cells, and anti-CD14 microbeads were then used to deplete the monocytes. The isolated cell populations were resuspended in RNAprotect reagent immediately. CD3+ T cells in general were included in the pan T sample. To prepare the library, multiplex PCR was applied. For sequencing, a 454 GS FLX was employed. Semiquantitative ARM-PCR was used to amplify the TCR alpha and beta CDR3 regions from mRNA. In ARM-PCR, tagged nested gene-specific primers were used first, and exponential amplification was then carried out by communal superprimers. Nested primers were removed by exonuclease before the second amplification round on first-round PCR products. Sequencing of the amplicons was performed on the 454 platform, which allows millions of DNA fragments to be sequenced rapidly without cloning bias. An effective read was defined as a read mappable to both V and J germline segments. Under the source paper's analysis protocol: IRmap was used to assign reads to germline V, D and J segments, relying on pyromap, a Smith-Waterman modification adapted to 454 sequencing errors. Cutoffs set at the 99th percentile of alignment scores from simulated random sequences were applied to filter D-beta assignments. CDR3 was defined as the amino acids between the conserved V-segment Y[YFLI]C motif and the J-segment [FW]GXGT motif. Repertoire diversity was estimated with a compound Poisson process model previously applied to large-scale EST data. A procedure for detecting cross-contamination was used to argue that the shared CDR3s did not come from sample contamination. The public reads were quality trimmed at Q25 with fastp and then assembled into clones with MiXCR by TCRdb, keeping productive beta chains. Identical CDR3 protein sequences are pooled into one entry, listed with their most common genes and DNA. These V and J calls rely on TCRdb rather than the paper's analysis. The sample has under 3,500 distinct CDR3 sequences on record, just under 85% of them singletons. The ten largest clones add up to approximately 15% of the sample.

The sequence was obtained from a man aged 35 to 55 in good health. Specimen: total T cells sorted from blood. Reading the label with the study, this specimen's cell subset or site is: CD3+ T cells in general.

The CDR3 amino acid sequence is: CASSPSGANVLTF. Here is the DNA: TGTGCCAGCAGCCCCTCTGGGGCCAACGTCCTGACTTTC. This receptor chain uses TRBV11-3 and TRBJ2-6, with the D gene too uncertain to name. Counted from cysteine to phenylalanine, this CDR3 has 13 amino acids. Just CDR3 DNA is preserved here, 39 bases in frame from base 1. The germline V gene encodes CDR1 SGHNT and CDR2 YENEEA. Trimming removed 5 bases from V and 0 bases from J, leaving 2 bases between the germline ends.